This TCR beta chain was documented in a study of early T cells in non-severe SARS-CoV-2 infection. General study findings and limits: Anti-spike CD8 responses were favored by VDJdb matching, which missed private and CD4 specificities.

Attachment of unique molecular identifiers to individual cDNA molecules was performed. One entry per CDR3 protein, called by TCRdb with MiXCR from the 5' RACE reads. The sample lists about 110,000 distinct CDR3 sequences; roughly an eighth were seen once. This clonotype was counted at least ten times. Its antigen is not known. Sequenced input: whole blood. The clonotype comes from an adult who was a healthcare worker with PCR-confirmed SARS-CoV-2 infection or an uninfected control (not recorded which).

The CDR3, as DNA: TGTGCCAGTAGTACCCGGGACAGAGGGGAAGGTCAGCCCCAGCATTTT. This sequence encodes CASSTRDRGEGQPQHF. The rearrangement joins TRBV19 to TRBJ1-5; TRBD1 matches 7 bases. The CDR3 has 16 residues. V shed 4 bases and J 6 bases; nucleotides not matched to a gene: 12. Germline V gives CDR1 LNHDA, CDR2 SQIVND (reference sequence).